The rows below give T cell receptor beta chains drawn from one sample of a study of OX40 agonist ivuxolimab in advanced cancers. TCRdb keeps only in-frame clones here, not all; method: immunoSEQ multiplex PCR. The profile covers about 60,000 clones, with 91% appearing a single time and over 3.5% taken by the ten largest. This material consisted of CD4+ or CD8+ T cells sorted from blood, taken in a trial of the OX40 agonist ivuxolimab. These receptor sequences come from an adult with an advanced solid tumor such as melanoma, head and neck, liver or kidney cancer. Each CDR3 is given with its conserved first and last residue. The D gene is left open where the match is weak. Where a row states a size, it is once, few, many or the class of an expanded clone; other rows omit it.

V	D	J	size	DNA	CDR3
TRBV4-2	TRBD2	TRBJ2-3	.	TGTGCCAGCAGCCAAGGGTTTTTAGGAGCGGGAGAGGAAGATACGCAGTATTTT	CASSQGFLGAGEEDTQYF
TRBV28	TRBD1	TRBJ2-5	.	TGTGCCAGCAGTTTTTTCAGGGCAGGGGGCGAGACCCAGTACTTC	CASSFFRAGGETQYF
TRBV5-1	TRBD2	TRBJ2-1	once	TGCGCCAGCAGCCTCCAAGGACTAGCGGGGGCCGACTACAATGAGCAGTTCTTC	CASSLQGLAGADYNEQFF
TRBV7-8	.	TRBJ2-3	.	TGTGCCAGCAGCTCGTGGGCCCCGGCAGATACGCAGTATTTT	CASSSWAPADTQYF
TRBV4-1	TRBD1	TRBJ2-1	.	TGCGCCAGCAGCCAGAGGGACAGGTACAATGAGCAGTTCTTC	CASSQRDRYNEQFF
TRBV4-2	.	TRBJ1-6	.	TGTGCCAGCAGCCAAGATCAACTGTCGAGACAGCTCCCCTTCGTTCTCCACTTT	CASSQDQLSRQLPFVLHF
TRBV7-9	TRBD1	TRBJ2-7	.	TGTGCCAGCAGCCCCGTCGACAGGGCCTACGAGCAGTACTTC	CASSPVDRAYEQYF
TRBV30	.	TRBJ1-1	.	TGTGCCTGGGCCCCAGGGACAGAAGCTTTCTTT	CAWAPGTEAFF
TRBV9	.	TRBJ2-1	.	TGTGCCAGCAGCGTAGGCTCGACAGATAACAATGAGCAGTTCTTC	CASSVGSTDNNEQFF
TRBV7-9	.	TRBJ2-6	.	TGTGCCGACGAGAAATGGGGCTCTGGGGCCAACGTCCTGACTTTC	CADEKWGSGANVLTF
TRBV5-6	.	TRBJ1-2	few	TGTGCCAGCAGCCAACCGCTGGGACTCGGGTATGGCTACACCTTC	CASSQPLGLGYGYTF
TRBV27	.	TRBJ1-5	.	TGTGCCAGCAGTTTGCAGGGGCTGGGGCAGCCCCAGCATTTT	CASSLQGLGQPQHF
TRBV27	.	TRBJ2-5	.	TGTGCCAGCAGTTTAAGGGGTCAAGAGACCCAGTACTTC	CASSLRGQETQYF
TRBV27	TRBD1	TRBJ1-5	.	TGTGCCAGCAGGGGAGGGACAGTCAACTCAGGGCTTGATCAGCCCCAGCATTTT	CASRGGTVNSGLDQPQHF
TRBV4-1	TRBD1	TRBJ2-3	.	TGCGCCAGCAGCCAAGAACCGGGACAGGGGGCAGATACGCAGTATTTT	CASSQEPGQGADTQYF
TRBV18	.	TRBJ2-1	.	TGTGCCAGCTCACCATTTGGGACCGACAATGAGCAGTTCTTC	CASSPFGTDNEQFF
TRBV6-1	TRBD1	TRBJ1-1	.	TGTGCCAGCAGTGACTCCGGGACAGAAACTGAAGCTTTCTTT	CASSDSGTETEAFF
TRBV9	.	TRBJ2-5	once	TGTGCCAGCAGCGTAGGTCCGCGGACGTACCAAGAGACCCAGTACTTC	CASSVGPRTYQETQYF
TRBV7-2	.	TRBJ1-1	once	TGTGCCAGCAGCTTACGGTTTCTCGGCACTGAAGCTTTCTTT	CASSLRFLGTEAFF
TRBV28	.	TRBJ1-1	.	TGTGCCAGCAGTCACGCTCTGAACACTGAAGCTTTCTTT	CASSHALNTEAFF
TRBV4-1	.	TRBJ1-3	.	TGCGCCAGCAGCCAAGAACTCTCTGGAAACACCATATATTTT	CASSQELSGNTIYF
TRBV10-3	TRBD1	TRBJ1-6	.	TGTGCCATCAGTGAGACCGGGACAGGGGACAATTCACCCCTCCACTTT	CAISETGTGDNSPLHF
TRBV7-3	.	TRBJ2-1	.	TGTGCCAGCAGCTTAGGGGAGGATGTCAATGAGCAGTTCTTC	CASSLGEDVNEQFF
TRBV4-1	TRBD1	TRBJ1-2	.	TGCGCCAGCAGCCAAGAGAGTGGACAGGGCTATGGCTACACCTTC	CASSQESGQGYGYTF
TRBV19	.	TRBJ2-3	.	TGTGCCAGTAGTATGGCGGGCCCCGATACGCAGTATTTT	CASSMAGPDTQYF
TRBV1	.	TRBJ2-3	.	TGCACCAGCAGCCAACCGGGACAGGGGCTAGATACGCAGTATTTT	CTSSQPGQGLDTQYF
TRBV7-7	.	TRBJ1-1	.	TGTGCTAGCAGGCCGGAGATAGCGGCCACTGAAGCTTTCTTT	CASRPEIAATEAFF
TRBV5-6	.	TRBJ2-2	once	TGTGCCAGCAGCTTGGAAGGACTGACCCTCAGGAACACCGGGGAGCTGTTTTTT	CASSLEGLTLRNTGELFF
TRBV7-9	TRBD1	TRBJ1-5	once	TGTGCCAGCAGTTCAGGGGGGTTGAATCAGCCCCAGCATTTT	CASSSGGLNQPQHF
TRBV9	TRBD1	TRBJ2-7	.	TGTGCCAGCAGCTTAAGTGGAACAGGGGTACCCTACGAGCAGTACTTC	CASSLSGTGVPYEQYF
TRBV28	.	TRBJ2-5	.	TGTGCCAGCAGTTTACCCATCCAACAGGGTTTAGAGACCCAGTACTTC	CASSLPIQQGLETQYF
TRBV19	.	TRBJ1-1	.	TGTGCCAGTAGTACCTCCGCCAGGGGCACTGAAGCTTTCTTT	CASSTSARGTEAFF
TRBV18	.	TRBJ1-6	.	TGTGCCAGCTCACCATTAGGAGGTGGTAATTCACCCCTCCACTTT	CASSPLGGGNSPLHF
TRBV9	.	TRBJ2-3	.	TGTGCCAGCAGCGTTAGCGGAAATCTGGGAGATACGCAGTATTTT	CASSVSGNLGDTQYF
TRBV4-1	TRBD1	TRBJ1-2	.	TGCGCCAGCAGCCCGACAGGGGCTAACTATGGCTACACCTTC	CASSPTGANYGYTF
TRBV5-4	.	TRBJ2-7	.	TGTGCCAGCAGCTTGGGCGAGTTCTACGAGCAGTACTTC	CASSLGEFYEQYF
TRBV27	TRBD2	TRBJ2-5	.	TGTGCCAGCAGGGGACTAGCGTTGGAGACCCAGTACTTC	CASRGLALETQYF